Listed below are T cell receptor beta chains from one sample, sequenced in a study of blood T cell repertoires in COVID-19. The assay was immunoSEQ multiplex PCR, and TCRdb's table has in-frame clones only and misses some. The profile covers fewer than 200,000 clones, with roughly 80% appearing a single time and 7% taken by the ten largest. Sequencing was done on a sample of peripheral blood. Source of these receptors: a middle-aged woman with COVID-19, enrolled during active disease. Each CDR3 is given with its conserved first and last residue. The D gene is left open where the match is weak. The size field is filled for only some rows; it gives once, few, many or a size class.

CDR3 length: 15
V gene: TRBV10-3
J gene: TRBJ2-1
clone size: NA
D gene: NA
CDR3 protein: CAIREPGALGSEQFF
CDR3 DNA: TGTGCCATCCGAGAGCCGGGAGCTTTAGGAAGTGAGCAGTTCTTC

CDR3 length: 17
V gene: TRBV7-9
J gene: TRBJ2-3
clone size: NA
D gene: TRBD2
CDR3 protein: CASALASSGSFTDTQYF
CDR3 DNA: TGTGCCAGCGCCCTGGCCTCTAGCGGTTCTTTCACAGATACGCAGTATTTT

CDR3 length: 12
V gene: TRBV2
J gene: TRBJ2-1
clone size: few
D gene: TRBD2
CDR3 protein: CASRMGGNEQFF
CDR3 DNA: TGTGCCAGCAGGATGGGAGGGAATGAGCAGTTCTTC

CDR3 length: 15
V gene: TRBV9
J gene: TRBJ1-2
clone size: NA
D gene: TRBD1
CDR3 protein: CASSPSHGTGRGYTF
CDR3 DNA: TGTGCCAGCAGCCCCTCGCACGGGACAGGTCGCGGCTACACCTTC

CDR3 length: 13
V gene: TRBV5-1
J gene: TRBJ1-2
clone size: once
D gene: TRBD1
CDR3 protein: CASSITGEWGYTF
CDR3 DNA: TGCGCCAGCAGCATAACAGGGGAATGGGGCTACACCTTC

CDR3 length: 16
V gene: TRBV5-1
J gene: TRBJ2-7
clone size: NA
D gene: TRBD1
CDR3 protein: CASSSPGTGNMYEQYF
CDR3 DNA: TGCGCCAGCAGCTCCCCGGGGACAGGGAATATGTACGAGCAGTACTTC

CDR3 length: 15
V gene: TRBV18
J gene: TRBJ2-2
clone size: NA
D gene: TRBD2
CDR3 protein: CASSFGSGSSGELFF
CDR3 DNA: TGTGCCAGCTCATTTGGTAGCGGGAGCAGCGGGGAGCTGTTTTTT

CDR3 length: 16
V gene: TRBV3-1/TRBV3-2
J gene: TRBJ2-2
clone size: NA
D gene: NA
CDR3 protein: CASSQDLVSSTGELFF
CDR3 DNA: TGTGCCAGCAGCCAAGATCTAGTCAGCTCCACCGGGGAGCTGTTTTTT

CDR3 length: 16
V gene: TRBV19
J gene: TRBJ2-6
clone size: NA
D gene: TRBD1
CDR3 protein: CASSTTTGAGANVLTF
CDR3 DNA: TGTGCCAGTAGTACCACCACAGGGGCTGGGGCCAACGTCCTGACTTTC

CDR3 length: 16
V gene: TRBV7-9
J gene: TRBJ1-1
clone size: NA
D gene: TRBD1
CDR3 protein: CASSFDLTGGGTEAFF
CDR3 DNA: TGTGCCAGCAGCTTCGACCTGACAGGGGGTGGCACTGAAGCTTTCTTT

CDR3 length: 13
V gene: TRBV7-2
J gene: TRBJ1-2
clone size: NA
D gene: TRBD1
CDR3 protein: CASSLKGAIGYTF
CDR3 DNA: TGTGCCAGCAGCTTAAAGGGGGCTATTGGCTACACCTTC

CDR3 length: 14
V gene: TRBV3-1/TRBV3-2
J gene: TRBJ1-4
clone size: NA
D gene: NA
CDR3 protein: CASSQRTADEKLFF
CDR3 DNA: TGTGCCAGCAGCCAAAGGACAGCTGATGAAAAACTGTTTTTT

CDR3 length: 13
V gene: TRBV6-5
J gene: TRBJ1-3
clone size: NA
D gene: NA
CDR3 protein: CASSPGAEDTIYF
CDR3 DNA: TGTGCCAGCTCCCCTGGGGCGGAAGACACCATATATTTT

CDR3 length: 14
V gene: TRBV27
J gene: TRBJ2-5
clone size: NA
D gene: NA
CDR3 protein: CASSLVVGLETQYF
CDR3 DNA: TGTGCCAGCAGTTTAGTCGTGGGACTGGAGACCCAGTACTTC

CDR3 length: 16
V gene: TRBV24-1
J gene: TRBJ2-2
clone size: NA
D gene: NA
CDR3 protein: CATSGDTQGGTGELFF
CDR3 DNA: TGTGCCACCAGTGGGGACACACAGGGCGGCACCGGGGAGCTGTTTTTT

CDR3 length: 15
V gene: TRBV6-5
J gene: TRBJ1-2
clone size: NA
D gene: TRBD1
CDR3 protein: CASRNNRGQGYGYTF
CDR3 DNA: TGTGCCAGCAGAAATAACAGGGGACAGGGGTATGGCTACACCTTC

CDR3 length: 17
V gene: TRBV6-1
J gene: TRBJ2-2
clone size: NA
D gene: NA
CDR3 protein: CASSEFPDSVNTGELFF
CDR3 DNA: TGTGCCAGCAGTGAATTTCCGGACAGTGTCAACACCGGGGAGCTGTTTTTT

CDR3 length: 13
V gene: TRBV6-1
J gene: TRBJ1-5
clone size: NA
D gene: NA
CDR3 protein: CASSEGGVQPQHF
CDR3 DNA: TGTGCCAGCAGTGAGGGCGGGGTTCAGCCCCAGCATTTT

CDR3 length: 11
V gene: TRBV2
J gene: TRBJ2-3
clone size: NA
D gene: NA
CDR3 protein: CASRVADTQYF
CDR3 DNA: TGTGCCAGTCGGGTCGCAGATACGCAGTATTTT

CDR3 length: 16
V gene: TRBV6-1
J gene: TRBJ2-5
clone size: NA
D gene: NA
CDR3 protein: CASSEGWGVPQETQYF
CDR3 DNA: TGTGCCAGCAGTGAAGGATGGGGAGTCCCCCAAGAGACCCAGTACTTC

CDR3 length: 15
V gene: TRBV2
J gene: TRBJ2-7
clone size: NA
D gene: TRBD2
CDR3 protein: CASILVAGEGYEQYF
CDR3 DNA: TGTGCCAGCATCCTTGTGGCGGGAGAAGGTTACGAGCAGTACTTC

CDR3 length: 14
V gene: TRBV6-5
J gene: TRBJ1-3
clone size: NA
D gene: TRBD1
CDR3 protein: CASSRAGGGNTIYF
CDR3 DNA: TGTGCCAGCAGTAGGGCAGGGGGTGGAAACACCATATATTTT

CDR3 length: 14
V gene: TRBV19
J gene: TRBJ1-6
clone size: NA
D gene: NA
CDR3 protein: CASSFSSYNSPLHF
CDR3 DNA: TGTGCCAGTAGTTTCAGCTCCTATAATTCACCCCTCCACTTT

CDR3 length: 13
V gene: TRBV29-1
J gene: TRBJ2-3
clone size: NA
D gene: TRBD2
CDR3 protein: CSVKTSPTDTQYF
CDR3 DNA: TGCAGCGTGAAGACTAGCCCCACAGATACGCAGTATTTT